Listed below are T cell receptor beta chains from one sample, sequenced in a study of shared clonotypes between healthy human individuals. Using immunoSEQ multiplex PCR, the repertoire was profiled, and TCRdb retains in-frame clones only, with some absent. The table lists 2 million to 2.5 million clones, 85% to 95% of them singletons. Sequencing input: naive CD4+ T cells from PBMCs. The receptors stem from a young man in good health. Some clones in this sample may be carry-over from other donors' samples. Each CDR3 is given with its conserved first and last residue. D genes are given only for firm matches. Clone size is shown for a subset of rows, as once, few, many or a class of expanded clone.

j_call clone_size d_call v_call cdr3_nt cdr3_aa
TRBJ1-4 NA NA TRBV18 TGTGCCAGCTCACCCGGGGCCGATAATGAAAAACTGTTTTTT CASSPGADNEKLFF
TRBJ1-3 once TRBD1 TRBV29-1 TGCAGCGTTGTGGTTAGGGGGCTCTCTGGAAACACCATATATTTT CSVVVRGLSGNTIYF
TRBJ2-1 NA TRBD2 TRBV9 TGTGCCAGCAGCGTAGTTTCGGCGGGAGGGCTCAATGAGCAGTTCTTC CASSVVSAGGLNEQFF
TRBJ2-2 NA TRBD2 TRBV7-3 TGTGCCAGCAGCCATGGGACTAGCGGGAGCGTTACCACCGGGGAGCTGTTTTTT CASSHGTSGSVTTGELFF
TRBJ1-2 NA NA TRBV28 TGTGCCAGCGGTGTCACCTATGGCTACACCTTC CASGVTYGYTF
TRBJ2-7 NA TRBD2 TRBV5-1 TGCGCCAGCAGCTTGATCGCGGGAGGAGAGGGCGAGCAGTACTTC CASSLIAGGEGEQYF
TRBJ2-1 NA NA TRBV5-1 TGCGCCAGCAGCTCTACCGGGCAGGGCCCCAATGAGCAGTTCTTC CASSSTGQGPNEQFF
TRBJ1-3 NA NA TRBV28 TGTGCCAGCAGTTTAGGTCCGGGGCTCGGAAACACCATATATTTT CASSLGPGLGNTIYF
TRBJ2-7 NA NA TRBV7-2 TGTGCCAGCAGCTTTGACGGATCCTACGAGCAGTACTTC CASSFDGSYEQYF
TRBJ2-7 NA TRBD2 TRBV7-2 TGTGCCAGCAGCTTGGGACTAGCGGCAGCCTACGAGCAGTACTTC CASSLGLAAAYEQYF
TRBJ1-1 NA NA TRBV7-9 TGTGCCAGCAGCCCTATTCAGGGTGTGAACACTGAAGCTTTCTTT CASSPIQGVNTEAFF
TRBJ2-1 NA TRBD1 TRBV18 TGTGCCAGCTCGGCGGGACAGGGTCACGACAATGAGCAGTTCTTC CASSAGQGHDNEQFF
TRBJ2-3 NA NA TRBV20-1 TGCAGTGCCCAGAGATGGGCCGGGGGGTATTTT CSAQRWAGGYF
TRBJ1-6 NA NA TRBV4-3 TGCGCCAGCAGCCAGCAACCGGGAGGAAATTCACCCCTCCACTTT CASSQQPGGNSPLHF
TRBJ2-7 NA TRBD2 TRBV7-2 TGTGCCAGCAGCACGGGACTACGTTACGAGCAGTACTTC CASSTGLRYEQYF
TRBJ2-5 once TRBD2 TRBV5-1 TGCGCCAGCAGCGCCGGACTAGCGGGAGGGTTGAGACAAGAGACCCAGTACTTC CASSAGLAGGLRQETQYF
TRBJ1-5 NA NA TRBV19 TGTGCCAGTAGTATTTTGACCGTTAGCAATCAGCCCCAGCATTTT CASSILTVSNQPQHF
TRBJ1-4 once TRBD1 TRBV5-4 TGTGCCAGCAGCGGGGTTCCCGGGACAGATGAAAAACTGTTTTTT CASSGVPGTDEKLFF
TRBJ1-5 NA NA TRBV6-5 TGTGCCAGCAGCCTAGGGGATGGCAATCAGCCCCAGCATTTT CASSLGDGNQPQHF
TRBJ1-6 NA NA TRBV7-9 TGTGCCAGCAGCCCGCAGGGGAACATCAATTCACCCCTCCACTTT CASSPQGNINSPLHF
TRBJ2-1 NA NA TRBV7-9 TGTGCCAGCAGCTTGTTTGAGCAGTTCTTC CASSLFEQFF
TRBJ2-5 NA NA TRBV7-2 TGTGCCAGCAGTCTAGGGGCAGTTCTGGAGACCCAGTACTTC CASSLGAVLETQYF
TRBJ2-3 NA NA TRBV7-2 TGTGCCAGCAGCTCACAAGTGACGCAGTATTTT CASSSQVTQYF
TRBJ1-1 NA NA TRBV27 TGTGCCAGCAGTTTCAGCCGGGGCACTGAAGCTTTCTTT CASSFSRGTEAFF
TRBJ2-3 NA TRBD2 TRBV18 TGTGCCAGCTCACCACGGACTAGCGGGAGTCCAGATACGCAGTATTTT CASSPRTSGSPDTQYF
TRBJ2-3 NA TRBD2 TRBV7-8 TGTGCCAGCAGCTTAGAGTCGGCAGCGGGACTAGCGGGACTCACAGATACGCAGTATTTT CASSLESAAGLAGLTDTQYF
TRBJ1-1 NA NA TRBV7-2 TGTGCCAGCAGCTCCTGGACGCAGAACACTGAAGCTTTCTTT CASSSWTQNTEAFF
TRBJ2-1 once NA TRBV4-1 TGCGCCAGCAGCCAGGGCGGGATGAGCTCCTACAATGAGCAGTTCTTC CASSQGGMSSYNEQFF
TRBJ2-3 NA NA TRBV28 TGTGCCAGCAGTTTGATGGGGAATTGGGGGACTAGCACAGATACGCAGTATTTT CASSLMGNWGTSTDTQYF
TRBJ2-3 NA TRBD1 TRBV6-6 TGTGCCAGCAGGCCCACAGGGGACCAGAGGAATACGCAGTATTTT CASRPTGDQRNTQYF
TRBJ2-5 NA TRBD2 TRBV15 TGTGCCACCAGCAGACTAGCGGGCCAAGAGACCCAGTACTTC CATSRLAGQETQYF
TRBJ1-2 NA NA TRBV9 TGTGCCAGCAGCGTCCTCCCAGGCAGTCCAGAGTACGGCTACACCTTC CASSVLPGSPEYGYTF
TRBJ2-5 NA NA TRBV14 TGTGCCAGCAGCCAAGATAGCAGGGTCGGTTGGGAGACCCAGTACTTC CASSQDSRVGWETQYF
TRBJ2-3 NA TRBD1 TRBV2 TGTGCCAGCAGATACGGGACAGGGGGCACAGATACGCAGTATTTT CASRYGTGGTDTQYF
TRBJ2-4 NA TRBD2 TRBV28 TGTGCCAGCAGTTTATGGGCTAGCGGAGACGCAACCACCGGCAAAAACATTCAGTACTTC CASSLWASGDATTGKNIQYF
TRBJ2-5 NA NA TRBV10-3 TGTGCCATCACCCACGGCGAGAAAGAGACCCAGTACTTC CAITHGEKETQYF
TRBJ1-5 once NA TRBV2 TGTGCCAGCAGTGAAGCGTACGGGGACCAGCCCCAGCATTTT CASSEAYGDQPQHF
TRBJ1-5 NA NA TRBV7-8 TGTGCCAGCAGCTTATCAGGCAGGACCCTTAATCAGCCCCAGCATTTT CASSLSGRTLNQPQHF
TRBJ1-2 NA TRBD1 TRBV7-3 TGTGCCAGCAGCCTACAGGGGAACTATGGCTACACCTTC CASSLQGNYGYTF
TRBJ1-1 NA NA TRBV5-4 TGTGCCAGCAGCCGCGGACAGCTGAACACTGAAGCTTTCTTT CASSRGQLNTEAFF
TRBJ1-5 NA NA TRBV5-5 TGTGCCAGCAGCTTGGCCCCAGCTTACAATCAGCCCCAGCATTTT CASSLAPAYNQPQHF
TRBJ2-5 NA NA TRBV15 TGTGCCACCAGCAGAGATCTCGGGGGAGAGACCCAGTACTTC CATSRDLGGETQYF
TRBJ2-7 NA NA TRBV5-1 TGCGCCAGCAGCCTAAAAGACACCTACGAGCAGTACTTC CASSLKDTYEQYF